The present T cell receptor beta chain was sequenced within a study of early T cells in non-severe SARS-CoV-2 infection. Study-wide context: RNA in bulk from unsorted whole blood was sequenced, and chains were unpaired. General study results and limits: Matching with VDJdb favored anti-spike CD8 responses (missing private and CD4 specificities).

In its sample, this clonotype was seen many times. What it recognizes is unknown. TCRdb passed the 5' RACE reads through MiXCR, listing each CDR3 protein once. The table has over 15,000 distinct CDR3 sequences, about 5.4% seen once. This CDR3 has 16 residues. CDR1 is SSHAT and CDR2 is FNYEAQ in the germline V gene (reference sequence). After removal of 4 bases from V and 0 bases from J, the junction contained 2 bases not matched to a gene. V is TRBV7-7 and J is TRBJ2-3, with 12 positions matching TRBD2. Sequencing used whole blood, obtained at baseline. This clonotype was obtained from an adult who was a healthcare worker with PCR-confirmed SARS-CoV-2 infection or an uninfected control (not recorded which). This chain's CDR3 is CASSSGLAGSTDTQYF. The CDR3, as DNA: TGTGCCAGCAGCTCCGGACTAGCGGGGAGCACAGATACGCAGTATTTT.